Sequencing of this T cell receptor beta chain was carried out in a study of T cell repertoires in cytomegalovirus infection. About the study: HLA-B-restricted CMV epitopes that are well studied were used alongside recently identified HLA-C-restricted ones. Public TCR beta signature analysis indicated the presence of both CMV infection and matching HLA type. Notes on the study in general: Cumulative public TCR beta family frequency identified CMV carriers with the relevant HLA. HLA-C-restricted CMV clonotypes gave the most frequent clonotype in two of eight donors.

This CDR3 region has 15 residues. Per germline, CDR1 SGHRS and CDR2 YFSETQ. The V and J ends lost 3 bases and 1 base respectively, with 13 bases between them. Concerning this clonotype: What it recognizes is unknown.

A single record per CDR3 protein comes from TCRdb applying MiXCR to the reads. The sample records fewer than 85,000 distinct CDR3 sequences, about 45% being singletons. This TCR derives from a human donor in good health (CMV status not recorded). Some clones in this sample may be carry-over from other donors' samples. The rearrangement joins TRBV5-1 to TRBJ1-1; no clear D. Sequenced material: CD8+ T cells from cultured PBMCs, taken from culture after CMV antigen stimulation. The CDR3 protein is CASSSDEETNTEAFF. CDR3 nucleotide sequence: TGCGCCAGCAGCTCGGATGAGGAGACGAACACTGAAGCTTTCTTT.